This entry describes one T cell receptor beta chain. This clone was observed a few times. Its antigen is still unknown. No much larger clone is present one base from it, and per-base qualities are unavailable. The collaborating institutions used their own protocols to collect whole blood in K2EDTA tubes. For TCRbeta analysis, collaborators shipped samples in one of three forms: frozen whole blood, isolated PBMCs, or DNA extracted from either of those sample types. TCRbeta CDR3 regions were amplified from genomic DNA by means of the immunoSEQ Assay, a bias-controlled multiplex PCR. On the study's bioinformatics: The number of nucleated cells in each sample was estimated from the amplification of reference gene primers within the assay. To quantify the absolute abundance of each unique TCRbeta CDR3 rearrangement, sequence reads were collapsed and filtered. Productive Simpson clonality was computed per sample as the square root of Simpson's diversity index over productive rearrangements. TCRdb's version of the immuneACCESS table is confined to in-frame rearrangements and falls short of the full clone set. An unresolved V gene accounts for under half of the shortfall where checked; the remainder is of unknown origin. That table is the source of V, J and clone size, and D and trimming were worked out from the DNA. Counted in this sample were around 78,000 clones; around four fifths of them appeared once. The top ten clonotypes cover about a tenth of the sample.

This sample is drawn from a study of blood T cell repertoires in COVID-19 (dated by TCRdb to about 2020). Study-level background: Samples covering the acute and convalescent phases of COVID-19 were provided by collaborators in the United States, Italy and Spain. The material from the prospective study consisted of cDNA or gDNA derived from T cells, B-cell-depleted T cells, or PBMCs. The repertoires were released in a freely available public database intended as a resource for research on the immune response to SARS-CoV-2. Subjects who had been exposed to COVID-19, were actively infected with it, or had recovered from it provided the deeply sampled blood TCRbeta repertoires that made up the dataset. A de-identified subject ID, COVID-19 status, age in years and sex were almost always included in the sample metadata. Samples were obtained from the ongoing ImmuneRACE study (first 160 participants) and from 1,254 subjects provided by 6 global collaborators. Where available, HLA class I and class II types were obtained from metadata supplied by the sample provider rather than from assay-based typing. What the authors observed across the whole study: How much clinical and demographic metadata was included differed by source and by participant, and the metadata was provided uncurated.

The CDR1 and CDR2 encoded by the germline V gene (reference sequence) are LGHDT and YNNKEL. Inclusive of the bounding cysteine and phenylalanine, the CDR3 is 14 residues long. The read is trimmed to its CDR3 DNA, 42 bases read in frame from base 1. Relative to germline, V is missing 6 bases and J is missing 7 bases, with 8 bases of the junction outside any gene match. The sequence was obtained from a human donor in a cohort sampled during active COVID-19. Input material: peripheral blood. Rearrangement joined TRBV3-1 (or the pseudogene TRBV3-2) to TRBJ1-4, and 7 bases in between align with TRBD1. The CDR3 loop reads CASSHRGGIEKLFF. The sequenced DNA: TGTGCCAGCAGTCACAGGGGAGGAATTGAAAAACTGTTTTTT.